This TCR beta chain was recovered during a study of cytomegalovirus exposure and HLA in healthy donors (dated by TCRdb to between 2016 and 2019). The study in broad terms: An earlier analysis of approximately 640 of the donors reported more than 250 Gb of sequence data and some 100 million unique TCR beta sequences from some 180 million T cells. A later genetic analysis took genome-wide SNP genotypes for about 65% of the roughly 670 donors and used that subset as a discovery cohort. Besides the first cohort of hundreds of subjects, a separate validation cohort made up of some 110 different subjects was used. The study profiled the T cell repertoires of under 700 subjects by immunosequencing and related them to cytomegalovirus serostatus. In the later analysis, no new phenotypic data were used to find candidate immune exposures; instead, reliance was placed on TCR beta sequences and their occurrence across donors. Four or five DR-DQ haplotypes were treated as single units for association and clustering because of strong linkage in the cohort. An early release covering around 630 HLA-typed donors comprised about 310 gigabases of sequencing data and some 79 million unique TCR sequences. An earlier analysis of 450 to 750 of the donors used high-throughput TCR beta sequencing to judge whether each TCR beta V gene segment behaved as functional or pseudogenic. Donor age, sex, ethnicity and CMV serostatus were compiled together with the repertoire data. Across some 400 genotyped donors of the cohort, an average of approximately 240,000 unique TCR beta nucleotide sequences per donor were sequenced, and roughly 18% of those sequences were non-productive. Typing coverage varied by locus: roughly 629-630 donors for A, B, C, DRB1 and DQB1; approximately 500 for DQA1; around 570 for DPA1; approximately 470 for DPB1. A later analysis re-analyzed previously published TCR beta repertoires from 600 to 850 donors and added high-resolution HLA genotyping to study TCR occurrence patterns. The study aimed to test whether signatures of past pathogen exposure could be identified by cataloging public T cell receptors. Every discovery cohort repertoire had been produced on one sequencing platform. High-throughput TCR immunosequencing, statistical association of individual TCRs with disease status, and machine learning were combined to predict cytomegalovirus infection status. HLA typing included class I and class II loci at four-digit resolution. Among the roughly 410 genotyped donors, under 90% belonged to the genetic ancestry cluster associated with self-reported Caucasian donors.

CDR1 GTSNPN and CDR2 SVGIG were looked up in the germline V gene (reference sequence). V is cut back by 4 bases and J by 3 bases, with 8 bases in the junction unmatched. Including cysteine and phenylalanine, the CDR3 has 14 amino acids. Only the CDR3 DNA is retained, 42 bases long and in frame from the first base. The library was obtained by the immunoSEQ multiplex PCR assay. For the multiplex PCR, a mixture combining 60 forward primers for TCR Vbeta segments and 13 reverse primers for TCR Jbeta segments was used. A multiplex PCR assay on genomic DNA amplified the CDR3 region of rearranged TCR beta genes. On the Illumina HiSeq System, the amplified TCR beta libraries were sequenced as 87-base-pair reads. The paper's processing steps were these. Across the 500 to 750 repertoires, a later analysis counted some 80 million unique TCR beta chains, 8.5 million to 12 million of which were shared by at least two donors. A nearest-neighbor algorithm error-corrected the raw reads and collapsed the reads into unique sequences, merging closely related sequences to remove PCR and sequencing errors. V, D and J gene segments were assigned by aligning CDR3 sequences to IMGT reference sequences. For a sequence to be retained, at least a six-nucleotide match to both a V gene segment and a J gene segment was required. A rearrangement was called productive if the CDR3 had no stop codons and remained in frame with V and J, and every other rearrangement was called non-productive. Following IMGT convention, CDR3 was defined as the stretch from the second conserved V-encoded cysteine up to the conserved J-encoded phenylalanine. The earlier analysis of about 610 of the donors excluded sequences that lacked an unambiguous match to a single V gene segment. In an earlier analysis of approximately 590 of the donors, a V segment was called functional when productive rearrangements were above 56.7%, and segregating when the standard deviation between donors exceeded 5%. A statistical classification framework was developed to diagnose cytomegalovirus status using the catalog of TCR beta chain sequences. In a later analysis, V and J genes were assigned by comparing TCR nucleotide sequences against IMGT/GENE-DB human TR gene sequences. A later analysis assigned CDR3 sequences and most-parsimonious VDJ recombination scenarios with the TCRdist pipeline. In a later analysis, each TCR beta chain was defined by its CDR3 amino acid sequence together with its V-gene family, and reads without a unique V-gene family were excluded. In a later analysis, around 600 highly shared, low-generation-probability nucleotide sequences were removed to address suspected cross-contamination and a sequencing artifact. In a later analysis, a clonal expansion index was calculated for each public chain from normalized within-repertoire ranks of inferred template counts. Generation probabilities in a later analysis came from a VDJ recombination model fitted to out-of-frame rearrangements, and those results were checked against IGoR. In a later analysis, hypergeometric tests were used to score TCR-TCR, TCR-HLA and TCR-CMV co-occurrence, with a repertoire-size bias correction applied to TCR pairs. False discovery rates were estimated in a later analysis by permuting HLA or CMV assignments 20 times. A later analysis grouped co-occurring TCRs with DBSCAN, adding TCRdist sequence similarity when clustering within HLA-allele-positive subsets. For co-occurrence clustering, repertoires with fewer than 30,000 or more than 120,000 public chains were excluded, along with 5 or 6 repertoires with anomalous nucleotide sharing. Held by TCRdb, this immuneACCESS table contains in-frame sequences only and omits some clones. Under half of the omission traces to an unresolved V gene where checked; the cause of the rest is unknown. D and trimming come from the DNA, and the V and J calls and clone size come from that table. This sample has about 70,000 clones in its table, and less than 75% of those were observed once. The ten largest clones add up to roughly 9.8% of the sample.

In total, roughly 710 healthy bone marrow donors made up the cohort. All cohort members were sampled while nominally healthy, although unrecorded immune exposures were likely present. The donor was CMV seronegative and belonged to the group of approximately 320 seronegative cohort members. Each donor provided a peripheral blood sample, and peripheral blood mononuclear cells were used for TCR beta sequencing. Genomic DNA extraction from the blood cell samples was performed with the Qiagen DNeasy Blood Extraction Kit. What the research found in general, with its limitations: The 87-base-pair reads could not distinguish some IMGT-functional V segments, including TRBV6-2 and TRBV6-3, so those segments were excluded. A later analysis found that TCR association rates varied across HLA loci, with DRB1 alleles showing the most associated TCRs and HLA-C alleles the fewest. Correlated functional status among segregating V segments might be attributable to linkage disequilibrium, but an unknown experimental factor could not be ruled out. Most TCR sequences were observed very rarely across donors, whereas some public TCRs were present in many individuals. A further reported finding was that TCR beta sequences accurately predicted the HLA-A and HLA-B alleles for most subjects in the first cohort. In vitro tests confirmed that a few of the cytomegalovirus-associated TCR beta chains recognize cytomegalovirus antigens. The presence/absence analyses assumed that sequencing depth was roughly uniform across donors, and that assumption may not be true. HLA typing was unavailable for some donors at each locus, so association tests used only the typed subset. A later analysis found that most CMV-associated TCR beta chains appeared HLA-restricted, with HLA associations seemingly driven largely by CMV exposure. Several of the top co-occurrence clusters appeared to be linked to parvovirus B19, influenza, CMV and Epstein-Barr virus, according to a later analysis. A cluster of highly shared sequence variants was judged likely to be a technical artifact of the sequencing pipeline. Assigning TCR associations to individual alleles was difficult when HLA alleles, especially DR and DQ, strongly co-occurred. In a later analysis, HLA-associated TCR beta chains were found to be more clonally expanded and to have lower generation probabilities than equally common non-associated chains. It was suggested by the authors that the approach could potentially be generalized to other disease states and immunological phenotypes. For the cohort, immune exposure information was limited to CMV serostatus. The study gave a list of 150 to 200 TCR beta chains associated with cytomegalovirus. At a false discovery rate of 0.05, a later analysis linked some 18,000 TCR beta sequences to specific HLA alleles. Compared with the approximately 670-donor mean, donors in an Asian-associated ancestry cluster had fewer N-insertions in productive TCRs, according to a later genetic analysis. An association between a missense DCLRE1C variant and V-gene and J-gene trimming of TCR beta chains was found in a later genetic analysis and replicated in an independent cohort. The classifier was reported to diagnose cytomegalovirus status with high specificity and sensitivity in both the original and validation cohorts. In an earlier analysis of 587 of the donors, most TCR beta V segments appeared in productive rearrangements about 90% or about 30% of the time, broadly matching IMGT annotations. In this cohort, only TCR beta chains were sequenced, and detectable features were limited by the absence of alpha or paired-chain data. About 15 rarely observed V segments, including chromosome 9 orphons, were excluded from the earlier analysis of a few hundred of the donors because counts were too low.

The sample holds one count of this clone. No cognate antigen has been identified for it. There are no base qualities to consult, and no much larger clone falls within one base. Recombination connected TRBV30 to TRBJ2-7; TRBD1 matches 8 bases in the middle. The sequenced sample consisted of PBMCs. The TCR originated in a woman between 25 and 40 years old in good health and CMV-seronegative. CDR3 protein: CAWNSGTGNYEQYF. The nucleotide sequence is given as TGTGCCTGGAACTCCGGGACAGGCAACTACGAGCAGTACTTC.